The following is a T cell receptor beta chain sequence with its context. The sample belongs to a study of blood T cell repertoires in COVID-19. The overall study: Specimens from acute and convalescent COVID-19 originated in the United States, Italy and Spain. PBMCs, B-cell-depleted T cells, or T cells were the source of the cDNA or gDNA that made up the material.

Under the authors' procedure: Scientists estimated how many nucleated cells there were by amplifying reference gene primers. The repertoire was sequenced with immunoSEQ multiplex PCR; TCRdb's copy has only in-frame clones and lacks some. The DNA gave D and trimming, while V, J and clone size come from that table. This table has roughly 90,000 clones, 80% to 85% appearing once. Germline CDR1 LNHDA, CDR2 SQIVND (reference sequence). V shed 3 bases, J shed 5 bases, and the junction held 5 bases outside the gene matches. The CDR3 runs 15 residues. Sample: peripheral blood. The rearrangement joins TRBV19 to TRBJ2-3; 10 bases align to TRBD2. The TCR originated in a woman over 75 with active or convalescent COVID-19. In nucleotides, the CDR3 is TGTGCCAGTAGTATCAGCGGGGGGGCTGGAGATACGCAGTATTTT. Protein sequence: CASSISGGAGDTQYF. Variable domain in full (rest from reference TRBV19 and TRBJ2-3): DGGITQSPKYLFRKEGQNVTLSCEQNLNHDAMYWYRQDPGQGLRLIYYSQIVNDFQKGDIAEGYSVSREKKESFPLTVTSAQKNPTAFYLCASSISGGAGDTQYFGPGTRLTVL.